Below, 24 T cell receptor beta chains from the same sample are listed, as sequenced in a study of blood T cell repertoires in COVID-19. Libraries were prepared by immunoSEQ multiplex PCR; TCRdb keeps only in-frame clonotypes and omits some of them. The data hold 200,000 to 250,000 clones, with 86% observed a single time. The sample comprised PBMCs or T cells enriched from blood (not recorded which). The source is a woman aged 45-60 years in a cohort exposed to, infected with or recovered from COVID-19 (not recorded which).

This clone was counted a few times. The chain employs TRBV6-2 or TRBV6-3 and TRBJ1-5; D ambiguous. CDR3 length: 14 residues. The germline V gene has CDR1 MNHEY and CDR2 SVGEGT. Trimming took off 4 bases at V and 0 bases at J, with 7 bases between the two ends. CDR3 sequence (DNA): TGTGCCAGCAGTTGGGGAGTTAGCAATCAGCCCCAGCATTTT. Protein sequence: CASSWGVSNQPQHF.

This chain connects TRBV12-3 or TRBV12-4 to TRBJ1-1; D unresolved. Between the trimmed V and J ends, which lost 6 bases and 5 bases, there was a span of 13 bases. The CDR3 covers 13 residues. Here the CDR3 reads CASRTIGGTEAFF. CDR3 DNA: TGTGCCAGCAGGACAATTGGAGGGACTGAAGCTTTCTTT.

This chain joins TRBV7-3 and TRBJ2-1; D possibly corresponds to TRBD2 (6 bases). The CDR3 sequence is 13 residues long. Trimming stripped 5 bases from V and 3 bases from J, with 8 bases between. Germline CDR1 SGHTA, CDR2 FQGTGA. CDR3 sequence: CASSPGSYNEQFF. DNA for the CDR3: TGTGCCAGCAGCCCCGGGAGCTACAATGAGCAGTTCTTC. Together with reference TRBV7-3 and TRBJ2-1, the CDR3 gives the full variable domain: GAGVSQTPSNKVTEKGKYVELRCDPISGHTALYWYRQSLGQGPEFLIYFQGTGAADDSGLPNDRFFAVRPEGSVSTLKIQRTERGDSAVYLCASSPGSYNEQFFGPGTRLTVL.

The V gene is TRBV11-1, the J gene TRBJ1-1; 9 positions agree with TRBD1. Germline V gene data show CDR1 as SGHAT and CDR2 as FQDESV (reference sequence). Unmatched junction bases numbered 9, after V lost 3 bases and J lost 4 bases. CDR3 length: 16 residues. This CDR3 is CASSFFTGGAFTEAFF. The CDR3 DNA reads TGTGCCAGCAGCTTTTTTACAGGGGGCGCGTTCACTGAAGCTTTCTTT.

The CDR3 sequence is CASSGQGNSPLHF. The CDR3 DNA reads as TGTGCCAGCTCGGGACAGGGCAATTCACCCCTCCACTTT. The V and J genes are TRBV10-3 and TRBJ1-6, with 9 bases identical to TRBD1. This CDR3 has 13 residues. Losses at the gene ends were 10 bases for V and 7 bases for J; bases not matched to a gene: 5. Germline V gene data show CDR1 as ENHRY and CDR2 as SYGVKD.

The rearrangement joins TRBV28 to TRBJ1-5; D remains unclear. Germline V CDR1 and CDR2: MDHEN, SYDVKM. This CDR3 region has 15 residues. Trimming pared 1 base from V and 5 bases from J, leaving 12 bases between. The CDR3 here is CASSLFSTGDQPQHF. DNA for the CDR3: TGTGCCAGCAGTTTATTTTCTACCGGGGATCAGCCCCAGCATTTT.

This clone has a single count. The chain is built from TRBV7-2 and TRBJ2-7; 9 bases agree with TRBD1. This CDR3 spans 18 amino acids. V lost 5 bases to trimming and J lost 5 bases; unmatched junction nucleotides: 19. Per germline, CDR1 SGHTA and CDR2 FQGNSA. This chain's CDR3 is CASSERGKEDRGVDEQYF. The CDR3 nucleotides are TGTGCCAGCAGCGAAAGGGGTAAAGAGGACAGGGGTGTCGACGAGCAGTACTTC.

The rearrangement joins TRBV29-1 to TRBJ1-2; D may be TRBD1 (6 bases). The germline V gene has CDR1 SQVTM and CDR2 ANQGSEA. V lost 6 bases, J lost 7 bases, and 21 bases lay in between. The CDR3 loop spans 14 amino acids. This CDR3 is CSVPGEGRGGGYTF. CDR3 nucleotides: TGCAGCGTCCCAGGGGAGGGGAGGGGAGGTGGCTACACCTTC.

The V and J genes are TRBV25-1 and TRBJ1-2, with 11 bases lining up with TRBD1. This CDR3 contains 16 residues. Trimming at V came to 1 base and at J to 6 bases, leaving 7 bases not matched to a gene. The germline V gene encodes CDR1 MGHDK and CDR2 SYGVNS. The CDR3 DNA sequence: TGTGCCAGCAGTGAATCGGACAGGGGGCTTATGAATGGCTACACCTTC. Encoded protein: CASSESDRGLMNGYTF.

The chain links TRBV30 to TRBJ1-5, with D hard to call. Germline-derived CDR1 and CDR2 are GTSNPN and SVGIG (reference sequence). Between the trimmed V and J ends, which lost 0 bases and 5 bases, there was a span of 11 bases. There are 14 residues in the CDR3. CDR3 sequence reads: CAWSVKIGDQPQHF. The CDR3 DNA follows: TGTGCCTGGAGTGTAAAAATCGGTGATCAGCCCCAGCATTTT.

This chain uses TRBV2 with TRBJ2-5; no definite D call. V lost 6 bases and J lost 4, with 6 bases in between. Looked up from germline, CDR1 is SNHLY and CDR2 is FYNNEI. The CDR3 spans 11 residues. The DNA for the CDR3 is TGTGCCAGCAGCCCGAGAGAGACCCAGTACTTC. This gives the protein CASSPRETQYF. Full variable domain (rest looked up from reference TRBV2 and TRBJ2-5): EPEVTQTPSHQVTQMGQEVILRCVPISNHLYFYWYRQILGQKVEFLVSFYNNEISEKSEIFDDQFSVERPDGSNFTLKIRSTKLEDSAMYFCASSPRETQYFGPGTRLLVL.

This sequence joins TRBV5-1 and TRBJ1-1, with 7 bases identical to TRBD1. This CDR3 is 12 amino acids long. V lost 6 bases, J lost 11 bases, and 10 bases stayed unmatched. Germline-derived CDR1 and CDR2 are SGHRS and YFSETQ. This CDR3 reads CASTEGAGAAFF. CDR3 coding DNA: TGCGCCAGCACCGAGGGGGCCGGGGCTGCTTTCTTT.

This chain links TRBV6-2 or TRBV6-3 with TRBJ1-1; tentative D call: TRBD1 (6 bases). This CDR3 contains 13 residues. Germline V gene lookup returns CDR1 MNHEY and CDR2 SVGEGT. Trimming removed 5 bases from V and 7 bases from J, with 14 bases in between. CDR3 sequence reads: CASSQTNRVEAFF. CDR3 sequence (DNA): TGTGCCAGCAGTCAAACCAACAGGGTTGAAGCTTTCTTT.

This chain uses TRBV4-3 with TRBJ1-2; D ambiguous. V shed 2 bases and J shed 4 bases, with 11 bases lying between them. The CDR3 has 14 residues. Germline V gene lookup returns CDR1 LGHNA and CDR2 YSLEER. This CDR3 reads CASSQSLRGYGYTF. In DNA, the CDR3 is TGCGCCAGCAGCCAAAGTCTCAGAGGCTATGGCTACACCTTC.

V usage is TRBV4-1 and J usage is TRBJ2-3; the match to TRBD2 covers 14 bases. This CDR3 spans 17 amino acids. Germline lookup yields CDR1 MGHRA and CDR2 YSYEKL. Trimming removed 3 bases from V and 5 bases from J; junction bases left unmatched: 7. CDR3 residues: CASSQNGLAGGIDTQYF. CDR3 in DNA: TGCGCCAGCAGCCAGAATGGACTAGCGGGGGGTATAGATACGCAGTATTTT.

The rearrangement links TRBV2 to TRBJ1-2, with D perhaps TRBD1 (5 bases). This CDR3 has 17 amino acids. The V and J ends lost 3 bases and 8 bases respectively, with 25 bases between them. The germline V gene has CDR1 SNHLY and CDR2 FYNNEI. The CDR3 region has the DNA TGTGCCAGCAGTGAGACAGCGGGCTGGCCCCAACAGAGAGGCTACACCTTC. Protein: CASSETAGWPQQRGYTF.

V and J are TRBV19 and TRBJ1-2, with TRBD1 as a possible D gene (5 bases). This CDR3 is built from 15 residues. V was shortened by 4 bases and J by 3 bases, with 15 bases between the two germline ends. The V gene's germline CDR1 is LNHDA and CDR2 SQIVND (reference sequence). The CDR3 DNA reads TGTGCCAGTAGTAGGGGGGACGGCGGAGACTATGGCTACACCTTC. This encodes CASSRGDGGDYGYTF.

In this sample, this clone turned up once. The chain recombines TRBV5-4 with TRBJ2-7, with TRBD1 as a possible D gene (5 bases). CDR1 and CDR2 (germline): SGHNT, YYREEE (reference sequence). Trimming pared 4 bases from V and 6 bases from J, leaving 17 bases between. This CDR3 is 14 amino acids long. The CDR3 sequence is CASSQTQGSAEQYF. As DNA, the CDR3 is TGTGCCAGCAGCCAAACTCAGGGTTCGGCCGAGCAGTACTTC.

The chain uses TRBV11-3 and TRBJ2-7; perhaps TRBD2 as D (6 bases). Trimming shortened V by 1 base and J by 4 bases, and 14 bases separated the two germline ends. The CDR3 consists of 15 residues. The germline V gene encodes CDR1 SGHNT and CDR2 YENEEA. CDR3 protein: CASSLGGTADYEQYF. In nucleotides, the CDR3 is TGTGCCAGCAGCTTAGGCGGGACGGCGGATTACGAGCAGTACTTC.

The rearrangement uses TRBV28 and TRBJ2-7; D is perhaps TRBD2 (5 bases). The V end lost 1 base, the J end lost 6 bases, and 7 bases lay between the germline ends. CDR1 is MDHEN, CDR2 SYDVKM, per germline. The CDR3 sequence is 12 residues long. The CDR3 nucleotides read TGTGCCAGCAGTTTATCGGGGTCCGAGCAGTACTTC. This translates into CASSLSGSEQYF.

The chain has TRBV3-1 (or the pseudogene TRBV3-2) and TRBJ2-6; D remains ambiguous. CDR3 size: 17 residues. The V and J ends lost 0 bases and 4 bases respectively, with 13 bases between them. The germline V gene encodes CDR1 LGHDT and CDR2 YNNKEL (reference sequence). CDR3 loop: CASSQDPRALGANVLTF. CDR3 sequence (DNA): TGTGCCAGCAGCCAAGATCCCCGCGCCCTGGGGGCCAACGTCCTGACTTTC.

The V call is TRBV7-2, the J call TRBJ1-2; D ambiguous. V was pared by 4 bases and J by 0 bases, with 15 bases between. This CDR3 contains 16 residues. The germline gives CDR1 SGHTA, CDR2 FQGNSA. CDR3 sequence (DNA): TGTGCCAGCAGCTGGCGGGAGAAGGGAGCTAACTATGGCTACACCTTC. Amino acid sequence: CASSWREKGANYGYTF.

The V call is TRBV7-2, the J call TRBJ2-3; D gene uncertain. CDR1 and CDR2 from the germline V gene are SGHTA and FQGNSA. V was shortened by 3 bases and J by 9 bases, with 10 bases between the two germline ends. The CDR3 is 12 amino acids. This chain's CDR3 is CASSLLLQTQYF. The CDR3 DNA reads TGTGCCAGCAGCTTGCTTCTCCAGACGCAGTATTTT.

The chain recombines TRBV5-1 with TRBJ2-3, with 9 bases matching TRBD2. The CDR3 consists of 17 residues. Germline trimming cut 1 base from V and 2 bases from J; bases unmatched to any gene: 8. Germline CDR1 and CDR2: SGHRS and YFSETQ. CDR3 nucleotides: TGCGCCAGCAGCTTGTTCCTAGCGGGGTTAACCACAGATACGCAGTATTTT. Its translation: CASSLFLAGLTTDTQYF.